The clone carrying this TCR beta chain was recorded many times. Unmatched junction bases numbered 6, after V lost 9 bases and J lost 3 bases. The CDR3 extends over 13 amino acids. Germline V gene data show CDR1 as SGHTS and CDR2 as YDEGEE. These data originate in a study of T cells in Graves' hyperthyroidism and ophthalmopathy. Amplification of TCR beta CDR3 regions was performed using RNA transcripts as template. TCR CDR3 regions were first amplified by RT-PCR with HTBI primers. TCRdb re-derived calls from the multiplex PCR reads in MiXCR, one entry per CDR3 protein. The sample includes about 37,000 distinct CDR3 sequences, about 50% of them seen just once.

The source of this sequence is a man in his forties or fifties with Graves' ophthalmopathy. J is TRBJ2-3 and V is TRBV5-8; TRBD2 agrees at 8 bases. Sequencing input: blood. The CDR3 protein is CANSAGATDTQYF. The CDR3 nucleotides read TGTGCCAACTCAGCGGGGGCAACAGATACGCAGTATTTT.